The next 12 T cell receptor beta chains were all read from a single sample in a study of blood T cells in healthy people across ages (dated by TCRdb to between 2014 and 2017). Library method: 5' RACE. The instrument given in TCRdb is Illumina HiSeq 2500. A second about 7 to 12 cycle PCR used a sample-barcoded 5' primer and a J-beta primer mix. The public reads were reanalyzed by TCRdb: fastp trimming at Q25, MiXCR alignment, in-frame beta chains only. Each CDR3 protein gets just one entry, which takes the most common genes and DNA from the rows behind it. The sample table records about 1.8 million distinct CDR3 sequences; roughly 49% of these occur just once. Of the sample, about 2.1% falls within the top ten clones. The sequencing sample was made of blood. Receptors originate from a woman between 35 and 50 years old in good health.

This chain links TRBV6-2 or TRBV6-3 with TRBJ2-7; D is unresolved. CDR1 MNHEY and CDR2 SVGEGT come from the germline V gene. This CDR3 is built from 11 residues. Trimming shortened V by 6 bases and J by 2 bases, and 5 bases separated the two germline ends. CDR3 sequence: CASRRAYEQYF. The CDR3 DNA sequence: TGTGCCAGCAGGAGAGCCTACGAGCAGTACTTC.

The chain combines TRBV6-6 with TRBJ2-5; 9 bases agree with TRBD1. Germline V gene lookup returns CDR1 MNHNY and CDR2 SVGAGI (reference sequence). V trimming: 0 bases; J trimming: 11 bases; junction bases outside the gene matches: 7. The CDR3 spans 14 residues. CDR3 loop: CASSYSGDRVEQYF. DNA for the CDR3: TGTGCCAGCAGTTACTCAGGGGACAGGGTGGAGCAGTACTTC.

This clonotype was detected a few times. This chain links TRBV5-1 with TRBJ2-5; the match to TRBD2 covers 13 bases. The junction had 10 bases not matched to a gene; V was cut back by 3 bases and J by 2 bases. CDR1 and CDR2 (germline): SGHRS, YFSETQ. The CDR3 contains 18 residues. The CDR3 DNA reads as TGCGCCAGCAGCTCGGGACTAGCGGGGACGTCTTTGCAAGAGACCCAGTACTTC. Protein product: CASSSGLAGTSLQETQYF. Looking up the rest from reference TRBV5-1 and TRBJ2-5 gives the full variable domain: KAGVTQTPRYLIKTRGQQVTLSCSPISGHRSVSWYQQTPGQGLQFLFEYFSETQRNKGNFPGRFSGRQFSNSRSEMNVSTLELGDSALYLCASSSGLAGTSLQETQYFGPGTRLLVL.

The DNA for the CDR3 is TGTGCCAGCAGCCAAGGGGGGGGTTCCAACTATGGCTACACCTTC. Translated, it gives CASSQGGGSNYGYTF. This chain connects TRBV3-1 to TRBJ1-2, with D possibly matching TRBD1 (5 bases). This CDR3 is built from 15 residues. Germline V gene data show CDR1 as LGHDT and CDR2 as YNNKEL (reference sequence). The ends were cut back, 1 base at V and 2 bases at J, with 11 bases in the middle.

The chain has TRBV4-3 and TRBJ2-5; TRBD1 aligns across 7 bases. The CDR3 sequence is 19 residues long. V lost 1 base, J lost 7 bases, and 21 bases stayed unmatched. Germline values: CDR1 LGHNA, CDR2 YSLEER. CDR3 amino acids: CASSQAKKGAPNTMGTQYF. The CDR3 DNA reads TGCGCCAGCAGCCAAGCAAAAAAGGGGGCCCCCAATACGATGGGGACCCAGTACTTC.

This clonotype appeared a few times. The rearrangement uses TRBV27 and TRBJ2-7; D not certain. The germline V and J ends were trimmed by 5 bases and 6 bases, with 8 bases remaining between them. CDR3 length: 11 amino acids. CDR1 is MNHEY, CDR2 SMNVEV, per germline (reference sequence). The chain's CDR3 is CASSPPSEQYF. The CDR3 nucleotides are TGTGCCAGCAGTCCCCCCTCCGAGCAGTACTTC.

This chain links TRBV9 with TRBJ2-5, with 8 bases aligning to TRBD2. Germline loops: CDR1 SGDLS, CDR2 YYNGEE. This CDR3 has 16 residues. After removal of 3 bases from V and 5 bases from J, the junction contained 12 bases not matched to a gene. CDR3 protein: CASSAFSGVSTETQYF. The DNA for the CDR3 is TGTGCCAGCAGCGCTTTTAGCGGGGTATCGACGGAGACCCAGTACTTC.

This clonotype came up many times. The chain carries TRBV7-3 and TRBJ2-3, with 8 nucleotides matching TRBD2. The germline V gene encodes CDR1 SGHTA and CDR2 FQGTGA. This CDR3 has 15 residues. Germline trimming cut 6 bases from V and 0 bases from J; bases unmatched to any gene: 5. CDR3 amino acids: CASSPTGGSTDTQYF. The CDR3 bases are TGTGCCAGCAGTCCTACGGGGGGGAGCACAGATACGCAGTATTTT.

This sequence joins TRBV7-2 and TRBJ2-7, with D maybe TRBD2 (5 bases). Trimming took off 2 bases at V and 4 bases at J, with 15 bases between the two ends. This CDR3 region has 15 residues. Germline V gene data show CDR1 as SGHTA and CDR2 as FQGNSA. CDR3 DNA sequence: TGTGCCAGCAGCTTACATTTGGCTAGCACATACGAGCAGTACTTC. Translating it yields CASSLHLASTYEQYF. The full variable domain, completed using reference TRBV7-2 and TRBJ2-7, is GAGVSQSPSNKVTEKGKDVELRCDPISGHTALYWYRQSLGQGLEFLIYFQGNSAPDKSGLPSDRFSAERTGGSVSTLTIQRTQQEDSAVYLCASSLHLASTYEQYFGPGTRLTVT.

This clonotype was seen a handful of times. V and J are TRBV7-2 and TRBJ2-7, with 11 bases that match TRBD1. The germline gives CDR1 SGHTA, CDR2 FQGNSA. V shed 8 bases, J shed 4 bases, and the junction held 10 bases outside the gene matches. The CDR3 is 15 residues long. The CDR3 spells CASATSGQGAYEQYF. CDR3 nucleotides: TGTGCCAGCGCGACCTCCGGACAGGGGGCTTACGAGCAGTACTTC.

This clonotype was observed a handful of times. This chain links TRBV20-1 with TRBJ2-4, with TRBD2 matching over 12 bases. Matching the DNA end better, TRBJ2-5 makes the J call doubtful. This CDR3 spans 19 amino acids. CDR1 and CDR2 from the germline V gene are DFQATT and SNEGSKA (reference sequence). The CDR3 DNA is TGCAGTGCCCTCCTGACTAGCGGGGGAGCGCGTTCCTACCAAGAGACCCAGTACTTC. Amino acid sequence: CSALLTSGGARSYQETQYF.

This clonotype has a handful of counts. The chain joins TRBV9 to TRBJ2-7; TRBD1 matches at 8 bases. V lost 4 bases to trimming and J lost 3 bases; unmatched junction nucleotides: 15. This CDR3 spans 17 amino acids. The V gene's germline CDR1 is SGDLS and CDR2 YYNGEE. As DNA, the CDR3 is TGTGCCAGCAGCCCCAGAAGCCCGGAACAGGGGGGCTACGAGCAGTACTTC. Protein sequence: CASSPRSPEQGGYEQYF. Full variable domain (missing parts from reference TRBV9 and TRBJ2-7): DSGVTQTPKHLITATGQRVTLRCSPRSGDLSVYWYQQSLDQGLQFLIQYYNGEERAKGNILERFSAQQFPDLHSELNLSSLELGDSALYFCASSPRSPEQGGYEQYFGPGTRLTVT.